The present T cell receptor beta chain was sequenced within a study of a mutant IDH1 vaccine in newly diagnosed glioma. Time point specified: week 35, safety follow-up. One vaccine dose held 300 ug of mutant IDH1 20-mer peptide and came with topical imiquimod. Notes on this clone: As yet, its antigen is unknown.

From germline, CDR1 is SGHTS and CDR2 YDEGEE. Trimming pared 4 bases from V and 6 bases from J, leaving 16 bases between. The CDR3 is made up of 14 amino acids. TCRdb's copy holds only in-frame clones and misses some; the assay was immunoSEQ multiplex PCR. This table holds over 60,000 clones, roughly 79% found once. Findings and limits, study-wide: The vaccine induced immune responses, and these occurred in about 95% of patients.

The input for sequencing was PBMCs, taken from a glioma patient whose treatment included an IDH1 peptide vaccine. The chain is built from TRBV5-8 and TRBJ1-2; the D gene is possibly TRBD1 (5 bases). The sequence was collected from a middle-aged man with glioma. DNA for the CDR3: TGTGCCAGCAGCCCGGGGCAGGGCATGAATGGCTACACCTTC. Its translation: CASSPGQGMNGYTF.